This TCR beta chain was sequenced in a study of beta chain features in type 1 diabetes. Purity exceeding 98% was reached by all sorted populations. This clone was observed a handful of times. Its cognate antigen is unknown. Study-level findings and limits: Among all four CD4+ subsets, Type 1 diabetes patients had TCRB CDR3s that were moderately but significantly shorter. VDJ junctions from patients with type 1 diabetes contained fewer insertions and more deletions.

V was clipped by 5 bases and J by 2 bases, with 7 bases between them. CDR1 is SGHTA, CDR2 FQGNSA, per germline. There are 13 residues in the CDR3. Expressed TCRB transcripts got sequenced, as all isolated RNA was reverse transcribed. For naive, central memory and regulatory T cell samples, reads averaged around 3.8 million. Repertoires were generated with immunoSEQ multiplex PCR, while TCRdb's copy carries only in-frame clones and drops some. This sample has under 500,000 clones, with around 30% found just once. The TCR sequence derives from a man younger than 35 in good health. The gene calls are TRBV7-2 and TRBJ2-1; a weak D match, TRBD2 (5 bases). The material sequenced was naive CD4+ T cells from blood. The CDR3 nucleotides read TGTGCCAGCAGCCCGCGGGCCTACAATGAGCAGTTCTTC. This codes for CASSPRAYNEQFF.